What follows is one T cell receptor beta chain and its context. Its antigen is not identified. This CDR3 comprises 15 residues. The V end lost 1 base, the J end lost 0 bases, and 6 bases lay between the germline ends. Germline V gene data show CDR1 as SGHDN and CDR2 as FVKESK. These data belong to a study of blood T cells in healthy people across ages. Notes on the study in general: Shifts in expanded clonotypes may have been confounded by donor CMV status, which was unknown.

A second PCR, run for roughly 7 to 11 cycles, used a sample-barcoded 5' primer plus a J-beta primer mix. Through a template-switch adaptor with 12 random nucleotides, each cDNA molecule received a tag. TCRdb itself ran the 5' RACE reads through MiXCR, one entry per CDR3 protein. The top ten clones hold less than 8% of a sample with some 1.4 million distinct CDR3 sequences, 35% to 45% of them seen once. The chain has TRBV14 and TRBJ1-4; no definite D call. Source material: blood. This TCR was recovered from a woman aged 18-29 years in good health. The CDR3 coding sequence is TGTGCCAGCAGCCAAGGCACTGCAACTAATGAAAAACTGTTTTTT. As protein: CASSQGTATNEKLFF.